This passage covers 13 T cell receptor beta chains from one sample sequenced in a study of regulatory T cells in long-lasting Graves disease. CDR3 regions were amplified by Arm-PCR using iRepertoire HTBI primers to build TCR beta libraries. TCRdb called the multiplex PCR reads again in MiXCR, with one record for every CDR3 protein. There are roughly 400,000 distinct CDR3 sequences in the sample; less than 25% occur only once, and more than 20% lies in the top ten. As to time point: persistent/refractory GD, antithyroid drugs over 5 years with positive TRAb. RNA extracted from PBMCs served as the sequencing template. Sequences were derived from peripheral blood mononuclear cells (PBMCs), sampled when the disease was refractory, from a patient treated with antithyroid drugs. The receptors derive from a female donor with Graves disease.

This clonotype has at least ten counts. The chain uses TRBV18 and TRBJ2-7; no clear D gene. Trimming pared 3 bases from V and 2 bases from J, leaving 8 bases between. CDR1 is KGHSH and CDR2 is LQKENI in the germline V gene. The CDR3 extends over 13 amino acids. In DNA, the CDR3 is TGTGCCAGCTCACCTCACAGTACCTACGAGCAGTACTTC. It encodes CASSPHSTYEQYF. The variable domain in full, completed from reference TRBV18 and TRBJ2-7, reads NAGVMQNPRHLVRRRGQEARLRCSPMKGHSHVYWYRQLPEEGLKFMVYLQKENIIDESGMPKERFSAEFPKEGPSILRIQQVVRGDSAAYFCASSPHSTYEQYFGPGTRLTVT.

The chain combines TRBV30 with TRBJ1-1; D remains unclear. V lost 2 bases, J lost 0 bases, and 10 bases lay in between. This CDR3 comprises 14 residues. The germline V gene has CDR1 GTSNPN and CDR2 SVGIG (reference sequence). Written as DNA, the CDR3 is TGTGCCTGGAGTCCGGGCCTGATGAACACTGAAGCTTTCTTT. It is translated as CAWSPGLMNTEAFF.

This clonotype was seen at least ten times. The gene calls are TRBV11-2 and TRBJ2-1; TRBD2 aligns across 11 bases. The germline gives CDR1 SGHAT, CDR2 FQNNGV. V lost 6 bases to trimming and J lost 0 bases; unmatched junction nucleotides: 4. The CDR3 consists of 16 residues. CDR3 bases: TGTGCCAGCAGGACTAGCGGGAAAAGCTCCTACAATGAGCAGTTCTTC. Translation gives CASRTSGKSSYNEQFF. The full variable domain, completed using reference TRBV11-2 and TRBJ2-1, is EAGVAQSPRYKIIEKRQSVAFWCNPISGHATLYWYQQILGQGPKLLIQFQNNGVVDDSQLPKDRFSAERLKGVDSTLKIQPAKLEDSAVYLCASRTSGKSSYNEQFFGPGTRLTVL.

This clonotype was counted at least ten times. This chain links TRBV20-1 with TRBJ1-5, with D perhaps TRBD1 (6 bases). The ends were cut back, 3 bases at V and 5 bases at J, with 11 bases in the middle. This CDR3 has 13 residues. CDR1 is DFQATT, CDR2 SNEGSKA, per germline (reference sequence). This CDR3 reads CSASWGAYQPQHF. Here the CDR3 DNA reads TGCAGTGCTAGCTGGGGGGCATATCAGCCCCAGCATTTT.

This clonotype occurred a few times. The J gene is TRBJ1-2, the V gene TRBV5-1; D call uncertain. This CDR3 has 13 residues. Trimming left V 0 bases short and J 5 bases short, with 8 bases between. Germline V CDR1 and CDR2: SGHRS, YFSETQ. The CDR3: CASSLAVGYGYTF. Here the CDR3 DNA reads TGCGCCAGCAGCTTGGCTGTGGGATATGGCTACACCTTC.

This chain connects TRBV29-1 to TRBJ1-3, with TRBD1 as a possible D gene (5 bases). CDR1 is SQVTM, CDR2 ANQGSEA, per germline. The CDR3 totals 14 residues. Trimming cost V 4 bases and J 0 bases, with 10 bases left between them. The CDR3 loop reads CSVATGVSGNTIYF. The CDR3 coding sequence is TGCAGCGTTGCAACAGGTGTCTCTGGAAACACCATATATTTT.

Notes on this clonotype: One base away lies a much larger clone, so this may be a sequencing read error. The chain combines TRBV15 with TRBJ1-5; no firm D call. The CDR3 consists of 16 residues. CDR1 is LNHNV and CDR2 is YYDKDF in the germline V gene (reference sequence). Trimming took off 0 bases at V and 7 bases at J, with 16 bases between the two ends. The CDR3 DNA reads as TGTGCCACCAGCAGAGATTTGGTGACTGTATCCCAGCCCCAGCATTTT. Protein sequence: CATSRDLVTVSQPQHF.

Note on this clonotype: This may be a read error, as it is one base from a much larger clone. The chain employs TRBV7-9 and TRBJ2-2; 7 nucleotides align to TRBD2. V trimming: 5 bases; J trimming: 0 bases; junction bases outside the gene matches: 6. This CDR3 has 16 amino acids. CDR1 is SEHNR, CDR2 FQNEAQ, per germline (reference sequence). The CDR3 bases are TGTGCCAGCAGCCTGTCCAGCGGGACGAACACCGGGGAGCTGTTTTTT. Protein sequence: CASSLSSGTNTGELFF.

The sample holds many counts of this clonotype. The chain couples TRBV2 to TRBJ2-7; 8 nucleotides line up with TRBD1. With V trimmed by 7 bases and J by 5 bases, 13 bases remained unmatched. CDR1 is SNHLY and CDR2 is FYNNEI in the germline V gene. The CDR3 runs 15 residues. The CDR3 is CASIRPTGGGDEQYF. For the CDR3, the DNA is TGTGCCAGCATCCGGCCCACAGGGGGTGGGGACGAGCAGTACTTC.

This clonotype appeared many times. DNA for the CDR3: TGTGCCAGCGGCTATAGGGATAACTATGGCTACACCTTC. This translates into CASGYRDNYGYTF. The chain joins TRBV3-1 to TRBJ1-2; D uncertain. V dropped 8 bases and J dropped 1 base, with 11 bases sitting between them. CDR3 length equals 13 residues. Germline CDR1 LGHDT, CDR2 YNNKEL (reference sequence). Full variable domain (remainder filled in from reference TRBV3-1 and TRBJ1-2): DTAVSQTPKYLVTQMGNDKSIKCEQNLGHDTMYWYKQDSKKFLKIMFSYNNKELIINETVPNRFSPKSPDKAHLNLHINSLELGDSAVYFCASGYRDNYGYTFGSGTRLTVV.

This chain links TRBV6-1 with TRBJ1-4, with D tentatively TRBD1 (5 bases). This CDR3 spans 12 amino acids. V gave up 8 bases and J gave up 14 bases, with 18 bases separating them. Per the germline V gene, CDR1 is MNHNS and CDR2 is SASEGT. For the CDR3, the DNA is TGTGCCAGCTCCCGGCCGCAGAGGGGTCTGTTTTTT. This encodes CASSRPQRGLFF.

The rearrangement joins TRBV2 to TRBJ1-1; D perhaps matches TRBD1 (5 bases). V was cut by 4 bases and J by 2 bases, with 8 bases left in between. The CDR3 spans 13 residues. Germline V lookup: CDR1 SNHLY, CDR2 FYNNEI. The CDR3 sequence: CASSGDDNTEAFF. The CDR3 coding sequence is TGTGCCAGCAGTGGGGACGATAACACTGAAGCTTTCTTT.

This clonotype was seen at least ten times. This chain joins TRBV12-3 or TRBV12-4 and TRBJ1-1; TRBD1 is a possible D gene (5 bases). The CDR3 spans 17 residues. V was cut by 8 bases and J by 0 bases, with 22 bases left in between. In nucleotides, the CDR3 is TGTGCCAGCGCCCACAGGTGGGTAGATCCGTTGAACACTGAAGCTTTCTTT. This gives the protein CASAHRWVDPLNTEAFF.